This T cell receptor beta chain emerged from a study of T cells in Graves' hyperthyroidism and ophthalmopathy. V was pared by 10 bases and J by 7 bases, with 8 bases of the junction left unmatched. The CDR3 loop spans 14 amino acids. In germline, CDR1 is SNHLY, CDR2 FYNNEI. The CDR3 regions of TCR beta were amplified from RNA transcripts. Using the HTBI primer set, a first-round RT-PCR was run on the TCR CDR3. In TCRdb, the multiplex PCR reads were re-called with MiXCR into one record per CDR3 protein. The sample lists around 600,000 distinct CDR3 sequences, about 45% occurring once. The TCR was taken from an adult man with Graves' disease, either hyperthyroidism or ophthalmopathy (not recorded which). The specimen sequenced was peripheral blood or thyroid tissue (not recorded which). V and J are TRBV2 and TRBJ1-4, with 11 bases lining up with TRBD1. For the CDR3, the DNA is TGTGCCATCCTGCGGGGACAGGGGGGTGAAAAACTGTTTTTT. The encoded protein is CAILRGQGGEKLFF.